What follows is one TCR beta chain and its context. Per the authors' pipeline: Reference gene primer amplification gave nucleated cell count estimates. Generated by immunoSEQ multiplex PCR, the TCRdb table keeps only in-frame clones and is missing some. That table supplies the V and J calls and clone size; D and trimming were determined from the DNA. The table includes approximately 130,000 clones, more than 70% detected once. The sample is drawn from a study of blood T cell repertoires in COVID-19. Study as a whole: Acute-phase and convalescent COVID-19 samples originated in the United States, Italy and Spain. The cDNA or gDNA used as material had been derived from T cells, B-cell-depleted T cells, or PBMCs.

This CDR3 comprises 15 residues. Germline V lookup: CDR1 MNHNY, CDR2 SVGAGI (reference sequence). Deletions cut 2 bases from V and 0 bases from J, with 10 bases between. The receptor was isolated from a human donor in a cohort sampled during active COVID-19. The V gene is TRBV6-6, the J gene TRBJ1-1; D is perhaps TRBD1 (6 bases). The sequenced sample was peripheral blood. The CDR3 coding sequence is TGTGCCAGCAGTTACCTGAGGGGGTTGAACACTGAAGCTTTCTTT. Translation gives CASSYLRGLNTEAFF.